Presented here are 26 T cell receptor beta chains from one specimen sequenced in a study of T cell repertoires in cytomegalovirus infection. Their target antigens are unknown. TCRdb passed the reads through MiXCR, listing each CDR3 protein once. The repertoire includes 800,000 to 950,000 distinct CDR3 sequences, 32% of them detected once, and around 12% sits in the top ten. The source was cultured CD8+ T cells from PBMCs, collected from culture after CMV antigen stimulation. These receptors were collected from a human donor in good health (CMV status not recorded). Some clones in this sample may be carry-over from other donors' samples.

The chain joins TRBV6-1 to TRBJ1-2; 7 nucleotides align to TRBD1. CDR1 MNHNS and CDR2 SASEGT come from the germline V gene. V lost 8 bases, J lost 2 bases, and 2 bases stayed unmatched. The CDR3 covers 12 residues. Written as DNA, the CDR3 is TGTGCCAGCGACAGGGAAAACTATGGCTACACCTTC. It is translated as CASDRENYGYTF.

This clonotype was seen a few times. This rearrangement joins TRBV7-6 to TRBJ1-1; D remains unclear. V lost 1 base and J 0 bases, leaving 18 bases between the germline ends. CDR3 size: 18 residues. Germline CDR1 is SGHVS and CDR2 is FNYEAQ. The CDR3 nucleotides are TGTGCCAGCAGCTTAGGATCGCCCCCTACGGGATTGAACACTGAAGCTTTCTTT. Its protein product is CASSLGSPPTGLNTEAFF.

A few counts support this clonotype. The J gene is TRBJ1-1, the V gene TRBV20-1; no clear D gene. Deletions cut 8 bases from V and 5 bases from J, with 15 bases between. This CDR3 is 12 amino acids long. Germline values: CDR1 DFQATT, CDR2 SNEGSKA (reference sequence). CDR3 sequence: CSPPAIDTEAFF. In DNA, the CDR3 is TGCAGTCCTCCCGCCATCGATACTGAAGCTTTCTTT.

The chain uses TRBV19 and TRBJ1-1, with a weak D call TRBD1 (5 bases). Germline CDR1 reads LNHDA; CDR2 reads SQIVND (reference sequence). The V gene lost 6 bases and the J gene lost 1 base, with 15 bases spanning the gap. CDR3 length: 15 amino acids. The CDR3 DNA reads TGTGCCAGTAGCTTTGGGGGTAGGGAGAACACTGAAGCTTTCTTT. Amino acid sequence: CASSFGGRENTEAFF.

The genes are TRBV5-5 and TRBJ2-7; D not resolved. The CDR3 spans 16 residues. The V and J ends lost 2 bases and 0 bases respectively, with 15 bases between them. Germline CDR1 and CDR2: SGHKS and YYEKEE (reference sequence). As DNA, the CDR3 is TGTGCCAGCAGCTTCGGCAGGCCCGACCTCTCCTACGAGCAGTACGTC. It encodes CASSFGRPDLSYEQYV.

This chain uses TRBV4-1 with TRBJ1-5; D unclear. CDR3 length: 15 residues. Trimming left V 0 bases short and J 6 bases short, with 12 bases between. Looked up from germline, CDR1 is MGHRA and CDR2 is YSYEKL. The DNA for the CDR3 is TGCGCCAGCAGCCAAGACGCCATCGGCGGTCAGCCCCAGCATTTT. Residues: CASSQDAIGGQPQHF.

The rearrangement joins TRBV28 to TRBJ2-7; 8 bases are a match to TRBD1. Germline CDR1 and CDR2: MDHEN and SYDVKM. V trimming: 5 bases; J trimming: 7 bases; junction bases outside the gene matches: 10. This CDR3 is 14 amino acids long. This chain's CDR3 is CASSADRAVREQYF. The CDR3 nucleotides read TGTGCCAGCAGTGCGGACAGGGCGGTGCGAGAGCAGTACTTC.

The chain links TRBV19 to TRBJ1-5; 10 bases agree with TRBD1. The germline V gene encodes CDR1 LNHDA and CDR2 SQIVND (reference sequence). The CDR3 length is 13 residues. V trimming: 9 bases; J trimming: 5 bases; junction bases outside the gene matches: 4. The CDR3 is CASTGTGDQPQHF. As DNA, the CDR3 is TGTGCCAGCACGGGGACAGGGGATCAGCCCCAGCATTTT.

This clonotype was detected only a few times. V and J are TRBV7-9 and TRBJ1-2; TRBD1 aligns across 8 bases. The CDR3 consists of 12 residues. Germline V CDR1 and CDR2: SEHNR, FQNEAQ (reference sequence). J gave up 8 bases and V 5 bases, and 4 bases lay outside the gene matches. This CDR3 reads CASSPGQAGYTF. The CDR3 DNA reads TGTGCCAGCAGCCCGGGACAGGCCGGCTACACCTTC.

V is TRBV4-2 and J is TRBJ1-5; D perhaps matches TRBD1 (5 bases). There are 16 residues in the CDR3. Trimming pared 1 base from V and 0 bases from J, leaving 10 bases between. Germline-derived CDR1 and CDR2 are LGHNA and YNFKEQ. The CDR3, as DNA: TGTGCCAGCAGCCAAGCCGGGACGGCTAGCAATCAGCCCCAGCATTTT. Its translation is CASSQAGTASNQPQHF.

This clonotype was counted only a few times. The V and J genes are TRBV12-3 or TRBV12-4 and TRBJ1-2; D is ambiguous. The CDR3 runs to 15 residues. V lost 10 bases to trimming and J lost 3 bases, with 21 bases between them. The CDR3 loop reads CATNSPEWKDYGYTF. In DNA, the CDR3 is TGTGCCACCAATTCCCCCGAGTGGAAGGACTATGGCTACACCTTC.

CDR3 bases: TGTGCCAGCAGCTTAAGGAGATCCGAGACCCAGTACTTC. This encodes CASSLRRSETQYF. The chain uses TRBV7-6 and TRBJ2-5; unclear D gene. The CDR3 has 13 amino acids. Per germline, CDR1 SGHVS and CDR2 FNYEAQ. The V gene lost 2 bases and the J gene lost 5 bases, with 9 bases spanning the gap.

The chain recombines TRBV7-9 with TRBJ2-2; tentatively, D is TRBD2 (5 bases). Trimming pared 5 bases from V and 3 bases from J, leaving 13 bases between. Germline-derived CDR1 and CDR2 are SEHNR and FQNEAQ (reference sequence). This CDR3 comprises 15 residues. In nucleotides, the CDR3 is TGTGCCAGCAGCACGGACTGGCGGGACACCGGGGAGCTGTTTTTT. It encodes CASSTDWRDTGELFF.

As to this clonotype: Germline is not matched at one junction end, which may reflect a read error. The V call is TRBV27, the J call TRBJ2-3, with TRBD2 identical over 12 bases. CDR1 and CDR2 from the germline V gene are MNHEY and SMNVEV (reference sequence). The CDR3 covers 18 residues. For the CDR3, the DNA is TGTGCCAACAGTTTATCTCCTCTGCGACTAGCGGGGGCAGATACGCAGTATTTT. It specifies CANSLSPLRLAGADTQYF.

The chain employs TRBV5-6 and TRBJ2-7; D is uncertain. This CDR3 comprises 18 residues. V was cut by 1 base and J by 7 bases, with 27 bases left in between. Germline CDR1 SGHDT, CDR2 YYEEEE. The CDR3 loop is CASSLSRSASTPLEEQYF. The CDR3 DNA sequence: TGTGCCAGCAGCTTGTCACGCAGTGCCTCGACCCCTCTCGAGGAGCAGTACTTC.

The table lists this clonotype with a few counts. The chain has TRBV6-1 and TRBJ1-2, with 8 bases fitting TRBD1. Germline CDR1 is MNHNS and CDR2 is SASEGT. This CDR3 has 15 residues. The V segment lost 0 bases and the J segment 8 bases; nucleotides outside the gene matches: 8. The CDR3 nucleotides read TGTGCCAGCAGTGAAGCGCACCAGGGGGCTTGGGGCTACACCTTC. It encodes CASSEAHQGAWGYTF.

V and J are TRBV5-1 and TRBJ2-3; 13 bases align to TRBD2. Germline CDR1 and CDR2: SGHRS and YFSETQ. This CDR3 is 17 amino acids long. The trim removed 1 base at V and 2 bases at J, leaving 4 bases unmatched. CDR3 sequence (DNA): TGCGCCAGCAGCTTGATGGGGACTAGCGGGACCACAGATACGCAGTATTTT. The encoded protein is CASSLMGTSGTTDTQYF.

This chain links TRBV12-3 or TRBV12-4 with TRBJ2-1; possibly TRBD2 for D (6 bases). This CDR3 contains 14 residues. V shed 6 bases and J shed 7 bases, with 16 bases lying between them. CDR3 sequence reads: CASREGPEENEQFF. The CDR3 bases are TGTGCCAGCAGGGAGGGTCCCGAAGAGAATGAGCAGTTCTTC.

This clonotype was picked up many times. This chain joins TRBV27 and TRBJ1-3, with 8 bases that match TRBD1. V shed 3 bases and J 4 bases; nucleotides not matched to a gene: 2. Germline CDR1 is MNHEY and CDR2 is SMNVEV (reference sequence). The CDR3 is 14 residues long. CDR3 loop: CASSLTGVGNTIYF. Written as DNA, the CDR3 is TGTGCCAGCAGTTTGACAGGGGTAGGAAACACCATATATTTT.

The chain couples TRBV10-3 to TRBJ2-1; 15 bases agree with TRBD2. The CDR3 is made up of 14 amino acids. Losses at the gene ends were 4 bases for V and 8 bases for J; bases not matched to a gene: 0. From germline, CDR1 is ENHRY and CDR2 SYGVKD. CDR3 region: CAISGTSGGDEQFF. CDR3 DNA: TGTGCCATCAGTGGGACTAGCGGGGGGGATGAGCAGTTCTTC.

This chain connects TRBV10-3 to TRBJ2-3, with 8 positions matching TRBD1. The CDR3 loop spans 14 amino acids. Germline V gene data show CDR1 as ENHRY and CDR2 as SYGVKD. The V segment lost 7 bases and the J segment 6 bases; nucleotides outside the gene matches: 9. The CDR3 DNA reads TGTGCCATCACTATGACAGGGGACGCGGATACGCAGTATTTT. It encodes CAITMTGDADTQYF.

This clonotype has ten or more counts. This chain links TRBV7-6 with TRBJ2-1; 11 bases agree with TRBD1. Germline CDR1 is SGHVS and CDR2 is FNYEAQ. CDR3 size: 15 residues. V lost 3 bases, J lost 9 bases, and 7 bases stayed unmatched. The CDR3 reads CASSFGTGGDSEQFF. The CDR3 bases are TGTGCCAGCAGCTTCGGGACAGGGGGAGATAGTGAGCAGTTCTTC.

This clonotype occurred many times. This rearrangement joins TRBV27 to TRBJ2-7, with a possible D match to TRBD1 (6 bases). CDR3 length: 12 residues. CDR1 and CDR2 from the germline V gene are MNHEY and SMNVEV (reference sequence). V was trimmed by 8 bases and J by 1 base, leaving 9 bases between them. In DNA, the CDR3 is TGTGCCAGCGGGGACACGTCCTACGAGCAGTACTTC. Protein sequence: CASGDTSYEQYF.

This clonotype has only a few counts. CDR3 loop: CASSPTPAGVWSGYTF. The CDR3 DNA sequence: TGTGCCAGCAGTCCAACGCCGGCGGGGGTTTGGAGTGGCTACACCTTC. The gene calls are TRBV6-2 or TRBV6-3 and TRBJ1-2; perhaps TRBD1 as D (5 bases). The ends were cut back, 5 bases at V and 7 bases at J, with 23 bases in the middle. This CDR3 is built from 16 residues. CDR1 MNHEY and CDR2 SVGEGT come from the germline V gene.

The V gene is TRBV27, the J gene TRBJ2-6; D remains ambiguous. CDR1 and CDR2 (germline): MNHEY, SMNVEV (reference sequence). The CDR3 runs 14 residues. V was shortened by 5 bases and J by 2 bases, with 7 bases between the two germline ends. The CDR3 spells CASSPTAGANVLTF. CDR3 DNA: TGTGCCAGCAGTCCCACGGCTGGGGCCAACGTCCTGACTTTC. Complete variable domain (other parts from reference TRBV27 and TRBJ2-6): EAQVTQNPRYLITVTGKKLTVTCSQNMNHEYMSWYRQDPGLGLRQIYYSMNVEVTDKGDVPEGYKVSRKEKRNFPLILESPSPNQTSLYFCASSPTAGANVLTFGAGSRLTVL.

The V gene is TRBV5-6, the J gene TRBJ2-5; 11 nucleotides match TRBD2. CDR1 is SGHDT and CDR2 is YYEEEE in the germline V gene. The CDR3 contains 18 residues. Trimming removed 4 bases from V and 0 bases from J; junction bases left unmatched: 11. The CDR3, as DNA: TGTGCCAGCAGCAAGGGACTAGCGGTTGATTCGTACCAAGAGACCCAGTACTTC. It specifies CASSKGLAVDSYQETQYF.